Listed here are 20 T cell receptor beta chains from one sample, sequenced in a study of T cells in Graves' hyperthyroidism and ophthalmopathy. RNA transcripts served as the template for amplifying TCR beta CDR3 regions. In the first-round RT-PCR of the TCR CDR3, the HTBI primer set was used. TCRdb ran MiXCR on the multiplex PCR reads and lists one entry per CDR3 protein. The data contain 690,000 or so distinct CDR3 sequences, around 20% of them singletons. The sample comprised blood. These receptors originate from a woman aged 45-65 years with Graves' hyperthyroidism that later progressed to Graves' ophthalmopathy.

This chain joins TRBV29-1 and TRBJ2-5, with 9 bases lining up with TRBD1. V was clipped by 6 bases and J by 4 bases; unmatched bases: 6. CDR1 and CDR2 from the germline V gene are SQVTM and ANQGSEA. There are 13 residues in the CDR3. The CDR3 is CSVGTGFGETQYF. The CDR3, as DNA: TGCAGCGTGGGGACAGGGTTCGGAGAGACCCAGTACTTC.

The V gene is TRBV6-5, the J gene TRBJ1-2, with D hard to call. V lost 2 bases to trimming and J lost 4 bases, with 11 bases between them. In germline, CDR1 is MNHEY, CDR2 SVGAGI. CDR3 length: 14 amino acids. CDR3 sequence: CASSYNPRSYGYTF. In DNA form, the CDR3 reads TGTGCCAGCAGTTACAACCCACGGAGCTATGGCTACACCTTC.

The chain has TRBV11-2 and TRBJ2-1; 8 positions match TRBD2. This CDR3 region has 15 residues. J lost 8 bases, V lost 1 base, and 7 bases had no gene match. Looked up from germline, CDR1 is SGHAT and CDR2 is FQNNGV. The DNA for the CDR3 is TGTGCCAGCAGCTTAGCGGGGGGGGGGCCCCATGAGCAGTTCTTC. This sequence encodes CASSLAGGGPHEQFF.

Many counts were recorded for this clonotype. The CDR3 sequence is CASSDPGGETQYF. CDR3 bases: TGTGCCAGCAGTGACCCAGGTGGGGAGACCCAGTACTTC. The chain couples TRBV2 to TRBJ2-5; D gene ambiguous. This CDR3 region has 13 residues. CDR1 is SNHLY, CDR2 FYNNEI, per germline. Trimming cost V 3 bases and J 5 bases, with 10 bases left between them.

The chain uses TRBV5-6 and TRBJ1-1; a weak D match, TRBD1 (6 bases). The length of the CDR3 is 15 residues. Deletions cut 4 bases from V and 0 bases from J, with 13 bases between. Germline assignment: CDR1 SGHDT and CDR2 YYEEEE. As DNA, the CDR3 is TGTGCCAGCAGCAGGGGGGGTACTCTGAACACTGAAGCTTTCTTT. Translation gives CASSRGGTLNTEAFF.

The chain joins TRBV5-1 to TRBJ1-2, with a tentative D call TRBD1 (5 bases). CDR1 is SGHRS, CDR2 YFSETQ, per germline. There are 13 residues in the CDR3. With 5 bases removed from V and 7 bases from J, the gap between germline ends came to 15 bases. Here the CDR3 DNA reads TGCGCCAGCAGTATCGTGGGGGAGTGTGGCTACACCTTC. This codes for CASSIVGECGYTF.

The chain recombines TRBV18 with TRBJ1-2, with TRBD1 matching over 8 bases. In germline, CDR1 is KGHSH, CDR2 LQKENI. The ends lost 2 bases at V and 4 bases at J; junction bases unmatched: 12. The CDR3 is made up of 17 amino acids. CDR3 loop: CASSPSGTGLPTYGYTF. The DNA of the CDR3 is TGTGCCAGCTCACCAAGCGGGACAGGCTTACCCACCTATGGCTACACCTTC. Full variable domain (remainder filled in from reference TRBV18 and TRBJ1-2): NAGVMQNPRHLVRRRGQEARLRCSPMKGHSHVYWYRQLPEEGLKFMVYLQKENIIDESGMPKERFSAEFPKEGPSILRIQQVVRGDSAAYFCASSPSGTGLPTYGYTFGSGTRLTVV.

The chain has TRBV7-9 and TRBJ2-5; D is perhaps TRBD1 or TRBD2 (6 bases each). Germline loops: CDR1 SEHNR, CDR2 FQNEAQ (reference sequence). Trimming stripped 3 bases from V and 5 bases from J, with 13 bases between. This CDR3 is 14 amino acids long. CDR3 DNA: TGTGCCAGCAGCTTGGGGGGCTCCGCGGAGACCCAGTACTTC. The encoded protein is CASSLGGSAETQYF.

There are a few counts of this clonotype. The chain has TRBV4-1 and TRBJ2-2, with unresolved D. Germline CDR1 MGHRA, CDR2 YSYEKL. Between the trimmed V and J ends, which lost 0 bases and 6 bases, there was a span of 5 bases. CDR3 length equals 13 residues. The CDR3 sequence is CASSQEAPGELFF. The CDR3 region has the DNA TGCGCCAGCAGCCAAGAAGCCCCCGGGGAGCTGTTTTTT.

In this sample, this clonotype turned up a few times. The V call is TRBV4-1, the J call TRBJ1-2; no clear D. In germline, CDR1 is MGHRA, CDR2 YSYEKL. This CDR3 spans 15 amino acids. V lost 4 bases and J lost 3, with 15 bases in between. The CDR3 region has the DNA TGCGCCAGCAGCCCCCGCTGGGCAGAGGACTATGGCTACACCTTC. Protein: CASSPRWAEDYGYTF.

There are many counts of this clonotype. The CDR3 coding sequence is TGTGCCAGCAGCAAACAGGGGGTTTCCTACGAGCAGTACTTC. Its translation: CASSKQGVSYEQYF. The genes are TRBV7-8 and TRBJ2-7; 8 nucleotides match TRBD1. This CDR3 comprises 14 residues. V gave up 5 bases and J gave up 1 base; unmatched junction bases: 4. Germline CDR1 is SGHVS and CDR2 is FQNEAQ.

This clonotype was seen ten or more times. The chain employs TRBV5-1 and TRBJ2-5, with D tentatively TRBD1 or TRBD2 (5 bases each). The germline V and J ends were trimmed by 4 bases and 2 bases, with 12 bases remaining between them. The CDR3 is 14 amino acids. Per the germline V gene, CDR1 is SGHRS and CDR2 is YFSETQ. The CDR3 here is CASSLTGPQETQYF. The DNA of the CDR3 is TGCGCCAGCAGCCTTACGGGACCTCAAGAGACCCAGTACTTC.

The chain employs TRBV12-3 or TRBV12-4 and TRBJ2-1; a weak D match, TRBD2 (6 bases). V gave up 8 bases and J gave up 0 bases, with 17 bases separating them. CDR3 length: 16 residues. CDR3 DNA sequence: TGTGCCAGCGACCCTGGGACTCGGAGCTCCTACAATGAGCAGTTCTTC. Translated, it gives CASDPGTRSSYNEQFF.

Only a few counts were recorded for this clonotype. The J gene is TRBJ2-1, the V gene TRBV6-1; the D is unclear. Germline assignment: CDR1 MNHNS and CDR2 SASEGT. Trimming took 5 bases from V and 4 from J, leaving 9 bases between them. CDR3 length: 13 amino acids. This chain's CDR3 is CASSSPQYNEQFF. In DNA form, the CDR3 reads TGTGCCAGCAGTAGCCCCCAGTACAATGAGCAGTTCTTC.

This chain links TRBV6-1 with TRBJ2-7; perhaps D is TRBD1 or TRBD2 (5 bases each). CDR1 is MNHNS, CDR2 SASEGT, per germline. V lost 5 bases, J lost 3 bases, and 17 bases lay in between. This CDR3 is 15 amino acids long. Here the CDR3 DNA reads TGTGCCAGCAGTACCCTGAGGGGTGGTCTCTACGAGCAGTACTTC. This codes for CASSTLRGGLYEQYF.

This clonotype has only a few counts. The rearrangement links TRBV27 to TRBJ1-4; possible D gene TRBD1, 5 bases. CDR3 length equals 15 residues. Germline-derived CDR1 and CDR2 are MNHEY and SMNVEV (reference sequence). The ends were cut back, 5 bases at V and 4 bases at J, with 14 bases in the middle. CDR3 coding DNA: TGTGCCAGCAGTGACCTCCAGGGCTATAATGAAAAACTGTTTTTT. It translates to CASSDLQGYNEKLFF.

This clonotype was detected many times. DNA of the CDR3: TGTGCCAGCCACTATAGGGTCGGCGGCTATGGCTACACCTTC. It specifies CASHYRVGGYGYTF. The genes are TRBV12-3 or TRBV12-4 and TRBJ1-2; D uncertain. CDR3 length: 14 residues. V gave up 8 bases and J gave up 4 bases, with 17 bases separating them.

The rearrangement links TRBV14 to TRBJ1-1, with TRBD1 identical over 8 bases. The CDR3 has 14 residues. J was trimmed by 1 base and V by 9 bases; bases with no gene match: 7. Germline loops: CDR1 SGHDN, CDR2 FVKESK. In nucleotides, the CDR3 is TGTGCCAGTAAGACAGGGGACTGGAACACTGAAGCTTTCTTT. This gives the protein CASKTGDWNTEAFF.

Only a few counts were recorded for this clonotype. The CDR3 nucleotides are TGCGCCAGCAGCCCGACTAGCGGGGGAGATACGCAGTATTTT. It is translated as CASSPTSGGDTQYF. The rearrangement uses TRBV5-1 and TRBJ2-3, with TRBD2 matching over 12 bases. J gave up 5 bases and V 4 bases, and 2 bases lay outside the gene matches. The CDR3 has 14 residues. Germline V gene data show CDR1 as SGHRS and CDR2 as YFSETQ.

The chain carries TRBV3-1 and TRBJ2-2, with 7 bases identical to TRBD1. The CDR3 runs to 15 residues. V shed 4 bases, J shed 5 bases, and the junction held 7 bases outside the gene matches. Germline CDR1 and CDR2: LGHDT and YNNKEL (reference sequence). The CDR3 DNA reads TGTGCCAGCAGCCCCCTTCGGACAGGAACCGGGGAGCTGTTTTTT. It is translated as CASSPLRTGTGELFF.